This TCR beta chain comes out of a study of blood T cell repertoires in COVID-19. The CDR3 has 14 residues. Germline loops: CDR1 MGHDK, CDR2 SYGVNS. Unmatched junction bases numbered 7, after V lost 4 bases and J lost 8 bases. In the authors' methods: It was from reference gene primer amplification that nucleated cell counts were estimated. This table comes from immunoSEQ multiplex PCR, and its TCRdb copy is limited to in-frame clones, with some not included. V and J calls and clone size follow that table, whereas D and trimming were derived from the DNA. In the table there are some 300,000 clones, around nine tenths of which are singletons. Exposed participants encountered a COVID-19 case during the 2 weeks preceding study entry.

The sample comprised PBMCs or T cells enriched from blood (not recorded which). This clonotype was obtained from a woman in her twenties or thirties who had been exposed to COVID-19. The chain carries TRBV25-1 and TRBJ1-3; 8 nucleotides align to TRBD1. The CDR3 DNA reads as TGTGCCAGCAGTGGCTGGACAGGGCCCGACACCATATATTTT. This encodes CASSGWTGPDTIYF.